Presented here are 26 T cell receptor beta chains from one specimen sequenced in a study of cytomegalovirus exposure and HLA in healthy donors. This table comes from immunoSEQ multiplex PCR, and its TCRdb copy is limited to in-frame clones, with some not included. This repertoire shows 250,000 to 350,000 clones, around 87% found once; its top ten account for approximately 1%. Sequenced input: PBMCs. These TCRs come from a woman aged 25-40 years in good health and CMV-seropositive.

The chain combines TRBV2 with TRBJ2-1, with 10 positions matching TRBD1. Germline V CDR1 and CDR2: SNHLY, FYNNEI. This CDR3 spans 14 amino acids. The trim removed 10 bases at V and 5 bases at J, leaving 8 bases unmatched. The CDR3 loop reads CANDRDRGNNEQFF. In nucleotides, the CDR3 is TGTGCCAACGACCGGGACAGGGGTAACAATGAGCAGTTCTTC.

The CDR3 protein is CSASLVGAQYF. In DNA, the CDR3 is TGCAGTGCTTCCTTAGTCGGGGCCCAGTACTTC. The rearrangement uses TRBV20-1 and TRBJ2-5; a weak D match, TRBD2 (5 bases). Germline loops: CDR1 DFQATT, CDR2 SNEGSKA (reference sequence). The CDR3 totals 11 residues. The V end was cut by 5 bases, the J end by 9 bases, with 13 bases between.

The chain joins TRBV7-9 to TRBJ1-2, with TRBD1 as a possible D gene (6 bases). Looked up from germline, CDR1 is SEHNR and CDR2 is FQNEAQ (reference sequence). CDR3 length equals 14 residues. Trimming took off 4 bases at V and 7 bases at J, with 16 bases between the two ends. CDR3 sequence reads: CASSSRNNRAGYTF. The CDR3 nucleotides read TGTGCCAGCAGCTCCCGGAATAACAGGGCTGGCTACACCTTC.

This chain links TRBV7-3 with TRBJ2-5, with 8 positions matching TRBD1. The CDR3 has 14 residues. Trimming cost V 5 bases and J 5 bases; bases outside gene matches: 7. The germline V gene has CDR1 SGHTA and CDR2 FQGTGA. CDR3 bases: TGTGCCAGCAGCCTCGGACAGGGTGCGGAGACCCAGTACTTC. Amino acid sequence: CASSLGQGAETQYF.

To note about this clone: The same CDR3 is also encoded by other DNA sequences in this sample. CDR3 protein: CASSLDRGYEQYF. For the CDR3, the DNA is TGTGCCAGCAGCTTAGACAGGGGTTACGAGCAGTACTTC. The chain combines TRBV7-9 with TRBJ2-7; 7 bases are shared with TRBD1. The CDR3 consists of 13 residues. After removal of 1 base from V and 4 bases from J, the junction contained 1 base not matched to a gene. Germline values: CDR1 SEHNR, CDR2 FQNEAQ (reference sequence).

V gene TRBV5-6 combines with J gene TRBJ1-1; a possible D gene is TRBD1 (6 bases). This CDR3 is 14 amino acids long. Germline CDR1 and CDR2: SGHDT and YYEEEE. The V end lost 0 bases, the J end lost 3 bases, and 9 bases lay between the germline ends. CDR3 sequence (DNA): TGTGCCAGCAGCTTGGGGGGGGCCGACACTGAAGCTTTCTTT. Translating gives CASSLGGADTEAFF.

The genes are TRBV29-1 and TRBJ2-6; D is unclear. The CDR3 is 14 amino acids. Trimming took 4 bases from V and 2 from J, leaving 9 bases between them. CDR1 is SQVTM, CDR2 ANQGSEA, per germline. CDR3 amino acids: CSVVPTTGANVLTF. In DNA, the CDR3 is TGCAGCGTTGTACCCACGACTGGGGCCAACGTCCTGACTTTC.

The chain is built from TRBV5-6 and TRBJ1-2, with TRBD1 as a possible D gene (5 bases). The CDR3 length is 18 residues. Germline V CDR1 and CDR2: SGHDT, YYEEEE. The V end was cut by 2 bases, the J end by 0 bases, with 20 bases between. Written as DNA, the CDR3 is TGTGCCAGCAGCTTTGGGGACGGTTGGTATAGTGCTAACTATGGCTACACCTTC. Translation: CASSFGDGWYSANYGYTF.

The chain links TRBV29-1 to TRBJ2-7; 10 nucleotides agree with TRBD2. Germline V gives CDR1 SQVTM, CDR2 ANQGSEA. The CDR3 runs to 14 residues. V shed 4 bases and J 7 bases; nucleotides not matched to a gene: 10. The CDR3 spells CSVASLAGVGEQYF. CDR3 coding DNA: TGCAGCGTTGCATCCCTAGCGGGAGTAGGGGAGCAGTACTTC.

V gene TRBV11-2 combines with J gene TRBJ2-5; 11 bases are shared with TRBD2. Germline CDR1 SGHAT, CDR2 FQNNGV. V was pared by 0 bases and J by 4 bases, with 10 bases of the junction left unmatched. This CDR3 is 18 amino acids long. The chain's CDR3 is CASSLDYGRTSGLETQYF. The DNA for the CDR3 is TGTGCCAGCAGCTTAGATTACGGTAGGACTAGCGGGCTAGAGACCCAGTACTTC. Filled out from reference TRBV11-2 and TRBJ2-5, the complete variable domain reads EAGVAQSPRYKIIEKRQSVAFWCNPISGHATLYWYQQILGQGPKLLIQFQNNGVVDDSQLPKDRFSAERLKGVDSTLKIQPAKLEDSAVYLCASSLDYGRTSGLETQYFGPGTRLLVL.

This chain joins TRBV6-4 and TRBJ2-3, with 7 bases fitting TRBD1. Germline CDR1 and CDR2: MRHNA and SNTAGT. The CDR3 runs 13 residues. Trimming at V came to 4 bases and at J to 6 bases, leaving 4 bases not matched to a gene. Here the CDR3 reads CASSGQGGDTQYF. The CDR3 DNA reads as TGTGCCAGCAGTGGACAGGGCGGTGATACGCAGTATTTT.

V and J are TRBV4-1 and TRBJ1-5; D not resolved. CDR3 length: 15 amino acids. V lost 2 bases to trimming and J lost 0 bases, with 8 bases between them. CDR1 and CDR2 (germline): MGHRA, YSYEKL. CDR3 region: CASSQLGISNQPQHF. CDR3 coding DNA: TGCGCCAGCAGCCAATTGGGAATTAGCAATCAGCCCCAGCATTTT.

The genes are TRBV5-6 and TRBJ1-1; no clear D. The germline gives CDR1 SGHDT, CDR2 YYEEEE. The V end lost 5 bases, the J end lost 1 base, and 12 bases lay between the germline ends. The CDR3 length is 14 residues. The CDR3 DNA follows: TGTGCCAGCAGTCTGAGGTACCAGAACACTGAAGCTTTCTTT. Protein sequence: CASSLRYQNTEAFF.

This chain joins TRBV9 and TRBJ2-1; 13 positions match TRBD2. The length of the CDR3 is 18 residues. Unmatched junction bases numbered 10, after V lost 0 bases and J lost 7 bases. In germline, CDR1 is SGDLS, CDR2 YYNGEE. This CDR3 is CASSVVGAGTSGVNEQFF. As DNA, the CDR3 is TGTGCCAGCAGCGTAGTAGGAGCCGGGACTAGCGGGGTGAATGAGCAGTTCTTC. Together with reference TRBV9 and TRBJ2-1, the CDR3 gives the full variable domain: DSGVTQTPKHLITATGQRVTLRCSPRSGDLSVYWYQQSLDQGLQFLIQYYNGEERAKGNILERFSAQQFPDLHSELNLSSLELGDSALYFCASSVVGAGTSGVNEQFFGPGTRLTVL.

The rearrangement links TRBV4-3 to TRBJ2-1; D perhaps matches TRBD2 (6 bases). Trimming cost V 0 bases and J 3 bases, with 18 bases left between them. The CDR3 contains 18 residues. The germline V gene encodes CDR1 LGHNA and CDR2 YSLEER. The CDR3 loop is CASSQELSLASRYNEQFF. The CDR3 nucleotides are TGCGCCAGCAGCCAAGAGCTGTCTCTAGCGAGCCGCTACAATGAGCAGTTCTTC.

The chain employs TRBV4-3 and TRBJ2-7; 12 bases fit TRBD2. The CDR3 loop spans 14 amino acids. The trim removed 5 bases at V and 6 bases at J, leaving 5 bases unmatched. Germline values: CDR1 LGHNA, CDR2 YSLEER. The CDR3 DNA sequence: TGCGCCAGCAGCACAGGACTAGCGGGGACCGAGCAGTACTTC. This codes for CASSTGLAGTEQYF.

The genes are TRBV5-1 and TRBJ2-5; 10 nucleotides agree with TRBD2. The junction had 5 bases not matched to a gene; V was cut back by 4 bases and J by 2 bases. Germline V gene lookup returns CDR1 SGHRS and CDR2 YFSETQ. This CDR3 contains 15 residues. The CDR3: CASSERGGFQETQYF. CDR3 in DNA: TGCGCCAGCAGCGAGCGGGGGGGTTTTCAAGAGACCCAGTACTTC.

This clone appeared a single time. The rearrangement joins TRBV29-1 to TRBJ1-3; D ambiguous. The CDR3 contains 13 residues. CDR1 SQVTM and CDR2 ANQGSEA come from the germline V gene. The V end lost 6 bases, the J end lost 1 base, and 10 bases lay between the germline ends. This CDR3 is CSVSPGSGNTIYF. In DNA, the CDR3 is TGCAGCGTATCACCTGGGTCTGGAAACACCATATATTTT. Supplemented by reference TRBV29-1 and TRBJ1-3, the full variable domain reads SAVISQKPSRDICQRGTSLTIQCQVDSQVTMMFWYRQQPGQSLTLIATANQGSEATYESGFVIDKFPISRPNLTFSTLTVSNMSPEDSSIYLCSVSPGSGNTIYFGEGSWLTVV.

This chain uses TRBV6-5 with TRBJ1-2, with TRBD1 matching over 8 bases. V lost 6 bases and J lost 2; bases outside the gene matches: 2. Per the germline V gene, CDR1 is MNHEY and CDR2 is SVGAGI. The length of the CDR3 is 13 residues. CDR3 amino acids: CASRRQGNYGYTF. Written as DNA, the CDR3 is TGTGCCAGCAGGCGACAGGGGAACTATGGCTACACCTTC.

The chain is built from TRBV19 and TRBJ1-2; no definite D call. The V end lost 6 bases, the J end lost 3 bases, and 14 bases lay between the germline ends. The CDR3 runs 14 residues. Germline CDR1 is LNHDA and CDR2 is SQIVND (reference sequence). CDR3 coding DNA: TGTGCCAGTAGGGGGATCCGGGCCGACTATGGCTACACCTTC. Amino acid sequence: CASRGIRADYGYTF.

This CDR3 reads CASSIGTEQFF. The CDR3, as DNA: TGCGCCAGCAGCATTGGGACCGAGCAGTTCTTC. The chain links TRBV5-1 to TRBJ2-1; the D call may be TRBD1 or TRBD2 (5 bases each). The CDR3 extends over 11 amino acids. The ends were cut back, 4 bases at V and 10 bases at J, with 9 bases in the middle. Germline values: CDR1 SGHRS, CDR2 YFSETQ.

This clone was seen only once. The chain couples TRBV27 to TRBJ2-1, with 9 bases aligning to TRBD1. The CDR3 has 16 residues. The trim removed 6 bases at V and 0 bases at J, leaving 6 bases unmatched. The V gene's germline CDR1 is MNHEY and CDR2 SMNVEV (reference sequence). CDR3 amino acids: CASSLGQGFSYNEQFF. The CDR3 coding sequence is TGTGCCAGCAGCCTTGGACAGGGGTTCTCCTACAATGAGCAGTTCTTC.

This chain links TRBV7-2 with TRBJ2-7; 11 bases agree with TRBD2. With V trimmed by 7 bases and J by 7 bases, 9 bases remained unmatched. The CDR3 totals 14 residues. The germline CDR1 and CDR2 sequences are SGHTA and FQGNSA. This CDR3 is CASTLWASGREQYF. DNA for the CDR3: TGTGCCAGCACCCTGTGGGCTAGCGGGAGGGAGCAGTACTTC.

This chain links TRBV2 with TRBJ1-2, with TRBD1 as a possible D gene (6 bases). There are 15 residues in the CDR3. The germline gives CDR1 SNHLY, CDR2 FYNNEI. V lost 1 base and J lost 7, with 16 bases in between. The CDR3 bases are TGTGCCAGCAGTGAAGTGACATCAGGGGCTGGTGGCTACACCTTC. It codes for CASSEVTSGAGGYTF.

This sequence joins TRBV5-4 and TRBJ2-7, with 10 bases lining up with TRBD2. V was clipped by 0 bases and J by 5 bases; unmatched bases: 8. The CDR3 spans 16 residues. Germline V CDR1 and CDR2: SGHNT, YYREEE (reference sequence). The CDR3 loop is CASSLAMSSGSNEQYF. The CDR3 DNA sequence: TGTGCCAGCAGCTTGGCGATGTCTAGCGGGAGCAACGAGCAGTACTTC.

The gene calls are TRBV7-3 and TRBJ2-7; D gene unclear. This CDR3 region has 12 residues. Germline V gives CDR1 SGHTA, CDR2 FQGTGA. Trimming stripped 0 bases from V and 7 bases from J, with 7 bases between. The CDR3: CASSLTGGEQYF. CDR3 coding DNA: TGTGCCAGCAGCTTAACCGGTGGGGAGCAGTACTTC.